What follows is one TCR beta chain and its context. Its specificity is not known. This may arise from a read error, as a much more abundant clone is one base away. Each CDR3 protein gets one entry after TCRdb re-called the 5' RACE reads with MiXCR. The table shows some 350,000 distinct CDR3 sequences, with under 14% occurring only once. The CDR3 has 14 amino acids. The V gene's germline CDR1 is SGHVS and CDR2 FNYEAQ. V shed 3 bases and J 4 bases; nucleotides not matched to a gene: 4. The data originate from a study of T cells after yellow fever vaccination. General study points: Among primary-vaccination clones, most reappeared after the booster, at 95% to 96% for CD4 and around 90% for CD8.

This sample comprised PBMCs, obtained on the day of the first yellow fever vaccination. This clonotype was obtained from a man aged 18 to 30 who received the YFV17D yellow fever vaccine. The V call is TRBV7-6, the J call TRBJ2-7, with 9 bases that match TRBD1. The CDR3 spells CASSFAGQGYEQYF. CDR3 DNA sequence: TGTGCCAGCAGCTTTGCAGGACAGGGGTACGAGCAGTACTTC.